The rows below give T cell receptor beta chains drawn from one sample of a study of vaccination and CD4 T cells after COVID-19. Each CDR3 protein is one row after TCRdb ran MiXCR on the PCR reads. The sample carries 2,900 or so distinct CDR3 sequences, around 80% recorded once. Which antigens these TCRs recognize remains unknown. Sample: CD4+ T cells from blood, cultured in vitro. These TCRs come from a human donor who had recovered from COVID-19. Each CDR3 is given with its conserved first and last residue. The D gene is left open where the match is weak. Clone size is not always given. Where it is, it says once, few, many or a class for expanded clones.

v_call	d_call	clone_size	j_call	cdr3_aa	cdr3_nt
TRBV30	TRBD2	.	TRBJ2-3	CSSASGGTDTQYF	TGTTCCAGCGCCAGCGGGGGGACAGATACGCAGTATTTT
TRBV20-1	.	.	TRBJ1-6	CSARDQGPGRGRNSPLHF	TGCAGTGCTAGAGATCAAGGGCCAGGAAGGGGGAGGAATTCACCCCTCCACTTT
TRBV11-3	TRBD1	.	TRBJ1-5	CASSLGGTGDQPQHF	TGTGCCAGCAGCTTAGGAGGGACAGGGGATCAGCCCCAGCATTTT
TRBV20-1	.	.	TRBJ1-4	CSALQGGAANEKLFF	TGCAGTGCTTTACAGGGCGGAGCGGCTAATGAAAAACTGTTTTTT
TRBV20-1	.	.	TRBJ1-1	CSAAGLQSTEAFF	TGCAGTGCAGCGGGACTCCAGAGCACTGAAGCTTTCTTT
TRBV10-3	.	hyperexpanded	TRBJ2-3	CAIRDYSADTQYF	TGTGCCATCAGGGACTACTCCGCAGATACGCAGTATTTT
TRBV14	.	once	TRBJ1-6	CASSQDHSSPNSPLHF	TGTGCCAGCAGCCAAGATCATAGCAGCCCTAATTCACCCCTCCACTTT
TRBV2	TRBD1	.	TRBJ1-1	CASKFLGQGAVRGTEAFF	TGTGCCAGCAAGTTTTTGGGACAGGGTGCCGTTCGTGGCACTGAAGCTTTCTTT
TRBV7-2	TRBD1	.	TRBJ1-5	CASSVQGWEGQPQHF	TGTGCCAGCAGCGTACAGGGGTGGGAAGGTCAGCCCCAGCATTTT
TRBV28	.	.	TRBJ1-2	CASSLRAQIYGYTF	TGTGCCAGCAGTTTAAGAGCACAGATTTATGGCTACACCTTC
TRBV2	.	.	TRBJ1-2	CASSPTGAYGYTF	TGTGCCAGCAGTCCAACCGGTGCCTATGGCTACACCTTC
TRBV7-3	.	.	TRBJ1-6	CASSSGNSPLHF	TGTGCCAGCAGCTCGGGGAATTCACCCCTCCACTTT
TRBV2	.	.	TRBJ1-5	CASTGEPRRTQHF	TGTGCCAGCACAGGTGAGCCCCGGAGAACCCAGCATTTT
TRBV20-1	TRBD1	.	TRBJ1-2	CSARDGGPGGYYGYTF	TGCAGTGCTAGAGATGGAGGGCCAGGGGGCTACTATGGCTACACCTTC
TRBV10-3	.	few	TRBJ1-1	CASGGNKKNTEAFF	TGTGCCAGTGGTGGGAACAAAAAGAACACTGAAGCTTTCTTT
TRBV20-1	.	.	TRBJ2-2	CSARGGTGELFF	TGCAGTGCTAGAGGAGGGACCGGGGAGCTGTTTTTT
TRBV27	TRBD1	.	TRBJ2-4	CASSPDRAKNIQYF	TGTGCCAGCAGTCCGGACAGGGCCAAAAACATTCAGTACTTC
TRBV5-1	.	.	TRBJ2-7	CASSGDYEQYF	TGCGCCAGCAGCGGGGATTACGAGCAGTACTTC
TRBV27	.	.	TRBJ1-6	CASSLLGAENSPLHF	TGTGCCAGCAGTTTACTAGGGGCTGAAAATTCACCCCTCCACTTT
TRBV6-1	TRBD1	.	TRBJ1-1	CASSGGQLSEAFF	TGTGCCAGCAGTGGGGGACAGCTTTCTGAAGCTTTCTTT
TRBV20-1	.	.	TRBJ1-2	CSARGEGTSGGYTF	TGCAGTGCTAGAGGCGAGGGGACTAGCGGTGGCTACACCTTC
TRBV7-2	.	hyperexpanded	TRBJ1-5	CASSLDYSQIQHF	TGTGCCAGCAGCTTAGATTACAGCCAAATCCAGCATTTT
TRBV10-3	TRBD1	.	TRBJ1-2	CAISESGQGLNYGYTF	TGTGCCATCAGTGAGTCGGGACAGGGTCTCAACTATGGCTACACCTTC
TRBV20-1	.	medium-sized	TRBJ2-7	CSAREQFEQYF	TGCAGTGCTAGAGAACAGTTCGAGCAGTACTTC
TRBV5-1	TRBD2	medium-sized	TRBJ2-3	CASSLVGLAGGGDTQYF	TGCGCCAGCAGCTTGGTAGGGCTAGCGGGGGGCGGCGATACGCAGTATTTT
TRBV25-1	.	.	TRBJ1-6	CASSETGISPLHF	TGTGCCAGCAGTGAGACCGGGATTTCACCCCTCCACTTT
TRBV10-3	.	medium-sized	TRBJ1-2	CAADPGIRESYGYTF	TGTGCCGCGGATCCAGGGATAAGGGAGTCCTATGGCTACACCTTC
TRBV21-1	.	.	TRBJ1-2	CASTNQTSMYLCASSFLYGYTF	.
TRBV19	TRBD1	.	TRBJ2-1	CASSISDLGGGEQFF	TGTGCCAGTAGTATAAGCGATTTAGGGGGCGGTGAGCAGTTCTTC
TRBV19	TRBD2	.	TRBJ2-7	CASSVLAGGNNEQYF	TGTGCCAGTAGTGTCCTAGCGGGGGGAAACAATGAGCAGTACTTC
TRBV2	.	large	TRBJ1-2	CASRRNSEANYGYTF	TGTGCCAGCAGACGGAACTCGGAAGCTAACTATGGCTACACCTTC
TRBV20-1	.	.	TRBJ1-2	CSATGAGKNYGYTF	TGCAGCGCCACAGGTGCGGGAAAGAACTATGGCTACACCTTC
TRBV20-1	.	.	TRBJ2-6	CSAGSVSGANVLTF	TGCAGTGCAGGCAGTGTCTCTGGGGCCAACGTCCTGACTTTC
TRBV6-1	.	few	TRBJ1-6	CASTKEPLQNSPLHF	TGTGCCAGCACCAAGGAACCCCTCCAAAATTCACCCCTCCACTTT
TRBV7-8	.	.	TRBJ2-1	CASSLKVEQFF	TGTGCCAGCAGCTTAAAGGTAGAGCAGTTCTTC
TRBV6-5	TRBD1	.	TRBJ1-5	CASSSGGQGVGSNQPQHF	TGTGCCAGCAGTTCAGGGGGTCAAGGGGTCGGAAGCAATCAGCCCCAGCATTTT
TRBV10-3	.	.	TRBJ1-1	CAISEGPKNTEAFF	TGTGCCATCAGTGAGGGACCCAAGAACACTGAAGCTTTCTTT
TRBV24-1	TRBD1	.	TRBJ2-1	CATSDFGTGTGEQFF	TGTGCCACCAGTGACTTCGGGACAGGGACCGGTGAGCAGTTCTTC
TRBV7-9	.	.	TRBJ2-6	CASSSGPPQGSGANVLTF	TGTGCCAGCAGCTCGGGCCCTCCACAGGGCTCTGGGGCCAACGTCCTGACTTTC
TRBV6-2/TRBV6-3	TRBD1	.	TRBJ1-6	CAGGPNRGQSNSPLHF	TGTGCCGGGGGCCCGAACAGGGGGCAGAGTAATTCACCCCTCCACTTT
TRBV20-1	TRBD2	few	TRBJ2-1	CSARLAGGSREQFF	TGCAGTGCTAGACTAGCGGGGGGGTCACGGGAGCAGTTCTTC
TRBV10-3	.	.	TRBJ2-1	CAISAGDYNEQFF	TGTGCCATCAGTGCCGGGGACTACAATGAGCAGTTCTTC
TRBV4-1	.	.	TRBJ1-3	CASSQDRASGNTIYF	TGCGCCAGCAGCCAAGACAGGGCCTCTGGAAACACCATATATTTT
TRBV7-9	.	few	TRBJ1-2	CASSRQGNTNYGYTF	TGTGCCAGCAGCCGGCAGGGTAATACTAACTATGGCTACACCTTC
TRBV19	.	few	TRBJ2-1	CASSRRMGLGYNEQFF	TGTGCCAGTAGTCGCCGGATGGGGCTTGGCTACAATGAGCAGTTCTTC
TRBV19	TRBD1	.	TRBJ2-2	CASISGQSANTGELFF	TGTGCCAGTATTTCGGGACAGTCCGCGAACACCGGGGAGCTGTTTTTT
TRBV20-1	.	.	TRBJ1-2	CSASDNSGPIYGYTF	TGCAGTGCTAGTGATAATTCGGGCCCCATCTATGGCTACACCTTC
TRBV10-3	TRBD1	.	TRBJ1-5	CAIQDRIEGNQPRHF	TGTGCCATCCAGGACAGGATAGAGGGCAATCAGCCCCGGCATTTT
TRBV24-1	TRBD1	.	TRBJ1-1	CATRDSDRGGTEAFF	TGTGCCACCAGAGACTCTGACAGGGGGGGGACTGAAGCTTTCTTT
TRBV12-5	TRBD1	large	TRBJ1-6	CASALTQGHYSPLHF	TGTGCTAGTGCCCTAACACAGGGGCATTATTCACCCCTCCACTTT
TRBV18	.	.	TRBJ2-2	CASSPRAGAAGELFF	TGTGCCAGCTCACCGCGCGCAGGAGCGGCCGGGGAGCTGTTTTTT
TRBV27	TRBD1	few	TRBJ1-1	CASHPGTVNTEAFF	TGTGCCAGCCACCCCGGGACAGTGAACACTGAAGCTTTCTTT
TRBV21-1	.	.	TRBJ1-1	CASTREGAFF	TGTGCCAGCACCAGAGAGGGGGCTTTCTTT
TRBV5-4	TRBD2	.	TRBJ2-2	CASSPLAGANTGELFF	TGTGCCAGCAGTCCTTTAGCGGGGGCGAACACCGGGGAGCTGTTTTTT
TRBV24-1	TRBD2	.	TRBJ2-3	CATSGLAGDTQYF	TGTGCCACCAGTGGGTTAGCGGGGGATACGCAGTATTTT
TRBV7-9	TRBD1	.	TRBJ1-2	CASSPRTGSLDGYTF	TGTGCCAGCAGCCCCCGGACAGGTTCTCTCGATGGCTACACCTTC
TRBV20-1	.	.	TRBJ2-7	CSAQQDSYEQYF	TGCAGTGCTCAACAGGACAGCTACGAGCAGTACTTC
TRBV27	.	.	TRBJ1-5	CASRGFSNQPQHF	TGTGCCAGCAGGGGGTTTAGCAATCAGCCCCAGCATTTT
TRBV20-1	.	once	TRBJ1-6	CSAPPGWGKRHSPLHF	TGCAGTGCCCCACCGGGGTGGGGGAAAAGGCATTCACCCCTCCACTTT